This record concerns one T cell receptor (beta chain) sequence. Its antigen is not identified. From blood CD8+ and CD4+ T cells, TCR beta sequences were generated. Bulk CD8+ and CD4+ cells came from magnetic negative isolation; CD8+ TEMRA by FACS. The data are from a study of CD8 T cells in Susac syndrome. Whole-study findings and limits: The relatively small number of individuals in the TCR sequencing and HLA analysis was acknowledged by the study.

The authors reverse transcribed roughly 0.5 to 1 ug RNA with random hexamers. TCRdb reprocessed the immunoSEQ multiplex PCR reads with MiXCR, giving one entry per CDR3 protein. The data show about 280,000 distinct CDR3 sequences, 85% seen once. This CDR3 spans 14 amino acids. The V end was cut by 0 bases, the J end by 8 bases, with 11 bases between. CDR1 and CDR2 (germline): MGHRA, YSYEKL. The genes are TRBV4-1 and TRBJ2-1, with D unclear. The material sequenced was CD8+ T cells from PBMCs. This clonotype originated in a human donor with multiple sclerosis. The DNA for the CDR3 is TGCGCCAGCAGCCAAGAGGGGTTCTTGGATGAGCAGTTCTTC. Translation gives CASSQEGFLDEQFF.